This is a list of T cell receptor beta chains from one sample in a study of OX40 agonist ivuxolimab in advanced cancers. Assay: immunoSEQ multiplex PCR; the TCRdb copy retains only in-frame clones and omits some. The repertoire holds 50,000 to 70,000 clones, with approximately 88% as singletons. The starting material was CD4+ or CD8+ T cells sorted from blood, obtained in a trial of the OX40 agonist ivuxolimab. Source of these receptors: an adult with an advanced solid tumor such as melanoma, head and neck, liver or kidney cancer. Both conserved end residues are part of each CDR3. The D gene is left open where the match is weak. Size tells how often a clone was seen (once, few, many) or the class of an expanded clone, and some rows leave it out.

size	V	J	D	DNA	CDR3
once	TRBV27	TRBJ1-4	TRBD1	TGTGCCAGCAGTCGATACGGGACAGGGTTGGAAAAACTGTTTTTT	CASSRYGTGLEKLFF
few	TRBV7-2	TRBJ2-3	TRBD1	TGTGCCAGCAGCTACCGGACAGGTAGCACAGATACGCAGTATTTT	CASSYRTGSTDTQYF
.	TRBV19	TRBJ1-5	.	TGTGCCAGTAGTGTCGGACAGTTCTTCAATCAGCCCCAGCATTTT	CASSVGQFFNQPQHF
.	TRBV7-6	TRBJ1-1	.	TGTGCCAGCAGCCAACAACGGAACACTGAAGCTTTCTTT	CASSQQRNTEAFF
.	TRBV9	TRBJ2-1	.	TGTGCCAGCAGCGCCAAGATTAGGGGAAGCTCCTACAATGAGCAGTTCTTC	CASSAKIRGSSYNEQFF
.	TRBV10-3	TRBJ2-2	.	TGTGCCATCAGTTCCGCCGGGACTTCGAACACCGGGGAGCTGTTTTTT	CAISSAGTSNTGELFF
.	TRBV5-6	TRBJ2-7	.	TGTGCCAGCAGCTTGGCCCGAAGGACCGTTACCTACGAGCAGTACTTC	CASSLARRTVTYEQYF
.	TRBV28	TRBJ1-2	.	TGTGCCAGCAGTTTCCGGAACGGCTACACCTTC	CASSFRNGYTF
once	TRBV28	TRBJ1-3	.	TGTGCCAGCAGCCTCCCCGGGCAGAACTCTGGAAACACCATATATTTT	CASSLPGQNSGNTIYF
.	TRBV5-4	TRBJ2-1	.	TGTGCCAGCAGCTTTGATTGGGCCCCCGGCCAGAATGAGCAGTTCTTC	CASSFDWAPGQNEQFF
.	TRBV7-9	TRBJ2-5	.	TGTGCCAGCAGCGCTACCCAGGAGACCCAGTACTTC	CASSATQETQYF
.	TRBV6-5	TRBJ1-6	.	TGTGCCAGCAGTTACGGGAGGGTCGATTCACCCCTCCACTTT	CASSYGRVDSPLHF
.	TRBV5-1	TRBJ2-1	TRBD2	TGCGCCAGCAGCTTGATCGGGACTACATACAATGAGCAGTTCTTC	CASSLIGTTYNEQFF
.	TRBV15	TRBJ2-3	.	TGTGCCACCAGCAGAGATGGGTTGGGGGGAGACACAGATACGCAGTATTTT	CATSRDGLGGDTDTQYF
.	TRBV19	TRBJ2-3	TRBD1	TGTGCCAGTAGTATTGAGGCCGAGGGCTCGGGACAGAGCCCAGATACGCAGTATTTT	CASSIEAEGSGQSPDTQYF
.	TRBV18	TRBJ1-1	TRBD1	TGTGCCAGCTCACAGATGAACAGGGGGATGAACACTGAAGCTTTCTTT	CASSQMNRGMNTEAFF
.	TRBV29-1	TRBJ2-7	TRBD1	TGCAGCGTTCTCTCCGAGACAGGGACCTACGAGCAGTACTTC	CSVLSETGTYEQYF
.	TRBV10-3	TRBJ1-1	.	TGTGCCATCAGTGAGTCATCGGGGGCTCGGACTGAAGCTTTCTTT	CAISESSGARTEAFF
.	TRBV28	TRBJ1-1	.	TGTGCCAGCAGTTTATATGGCGGAAAGAACACTGAAGCTTTCTTT	CASSLYGGKNTEAFF
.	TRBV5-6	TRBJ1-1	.	TGTGCCAGCAGCCGTGCTGACGGAGCGAACACTGAAGCTTTCTTT	CASSRADGANTEAFF
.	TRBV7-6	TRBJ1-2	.	TGTGCCAGCAGCCCCACCCCCGTTCCTAACTATGGCTACACCTTC	CASSPTPVPNYGYTF
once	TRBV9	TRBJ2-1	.	TGTGCCAGCAGCGTAGGTAGTAGCGGCAATGAGCAGTTCTTC	CASSVGSSGNEQFF
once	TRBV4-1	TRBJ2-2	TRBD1	TGCGCCAGCAGCCAGCCGCGACAGGGGGGAGTCACCGGGGAGCTGTTTTTT	CASSQPRQGGVTGELFF
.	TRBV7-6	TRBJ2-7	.	TGTGCCAGCAGCTCTGGACAGTCCTACGAGCAGTACTTC	CASSSGQSYEQYF
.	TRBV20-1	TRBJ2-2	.	TGCAGTGCTAAAAACACCGGGGAGCTGTTTTTT	CSAKNTGELFF
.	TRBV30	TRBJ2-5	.	TGTGCCTGGAGTCGGCAGGGGGGGAGGGAGACCCAGTACTTC	CAWSRQGGRETQYF
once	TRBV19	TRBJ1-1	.	TGTGCCAGTACCCGGACCAGACCTCATGACACTGAAGCTTTCTTT	CASTRTRPHDTEAFF
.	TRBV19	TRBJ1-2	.	TGTGCCAGTAAAATAGGCGAGGGGTCGTATGGCTACACCTTC	CASKIGEGSYGYTF
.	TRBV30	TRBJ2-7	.	TGTGCCTGGAGAACGACAGGACAAGGGTACGAGCAGTACTTC	CAWRTTGQGYEQYF
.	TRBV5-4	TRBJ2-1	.	TGTGCCAGCAGCTTTGTACCGAACAATGAGCAGTTCTTC	CASSFVPNNEQFF
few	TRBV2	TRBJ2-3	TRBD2	TGTGCCAGCAATAGCGGGGGGCTCACAGATACGCAGTATTTT	CASNSGGLTDTQYF
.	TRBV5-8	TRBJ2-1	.	TGTGCCAGCAGCCTGCACAATGAGCAGTTCTTC	CASSLHNEQFF
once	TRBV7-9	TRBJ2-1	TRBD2	TGTGCCAGCAACCGCGGACTAGCGTCCTACAATGAGCAGTTCTTC	CASNRGLASYNEQFF
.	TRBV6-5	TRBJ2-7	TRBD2	TGTGCCAGCAGTTCCGGGACTATCGACTACGAGCAGTACTTC	CASSSGTIDYEQYF
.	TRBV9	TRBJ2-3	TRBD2	TGTGCCAGCAGCGTAGAGGGACTAGCGGGAGGGGATACGCAGTATTTT	CASSVEGLAGGDTQYF
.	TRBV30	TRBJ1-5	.	TGTGCCTGTGGACAGACCAATCAGCCCCAGCATTTT	CACGQTNQPQHF
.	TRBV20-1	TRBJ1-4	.	TGCAGTGCTAAAAGAGATGAAAAACTGTTTTTT	CSAKRDEKLFF
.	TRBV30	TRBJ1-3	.	TGTGCCTGGCGTAGGACGGTCTCTGGAAACACCATATATTTT	CAWRRTVSGNTIYF
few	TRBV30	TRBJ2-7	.	TGTGCCGGGGAGTGGCGGGCGCTAAATTCCTACGAGCAGTACTTC	CAGEWRALNSYEQYF
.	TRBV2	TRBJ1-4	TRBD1	TGTGCCAGCAGTGAAGCGAGCGGACAGGGGTTGAACGAAAAACTGTTTTTT	CASSEASGQGLNEKLFF
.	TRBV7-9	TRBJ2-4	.	TGTGCCAGCAGCCCCGGGACAAACATTCAGTACTTC	CASSPGTNIQYF
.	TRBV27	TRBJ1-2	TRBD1	TGTGCCAGCAGTTTAACAGGGGGCGCTTATGGCTACACCTTC	CASSLTGGAYGYTF
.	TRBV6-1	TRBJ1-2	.	TGTGCCAGCAGCGACCTCTATGGCTACACCTTC	CASSDLYGYTF
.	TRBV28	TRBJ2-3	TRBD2	TGTGCCAGCAGTGTAAGCGGGGGGGCGACAGATACGCAGTATTTT	CASSVSGGATDTQYF
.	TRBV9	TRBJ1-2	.	TGTGCCAGCAGCGTAGGTTCGGGAGGCTACACCTTC	CASSVGSGGYTF
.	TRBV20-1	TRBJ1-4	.	TGCAGTGCTAGTGTTAGAGGAAAACTGTTTTTT	CSASVRGKLFF
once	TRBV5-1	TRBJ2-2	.	TGCGCCAGCTACTGGGGCGCAAAGACAGGAGCGAACACCGGGGAGCTGTTTTTT	CASYWGAKTGANTGELFF
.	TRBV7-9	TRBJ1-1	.	TGTGCCAGCAGCTTAGGGACACGGGACACTGAAGCTTTCTTT	CASSLGTRDTEAFF
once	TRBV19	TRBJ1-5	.	TGTGCCAGCAGTAGGGAGGGAGTCAATCAGCCCCAGCATTTT	CASSREGVNQPQHF
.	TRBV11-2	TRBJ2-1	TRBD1	TGTGCCAGCAGCAACACCCGGGACAGCAATGAGCAGTTCTTC	CASSNTRDSNEQFF
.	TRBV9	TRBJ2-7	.	TGTGCCAGCAGCGTAGGTGGCGGGTTTGGCTACGAGCAGTACTTC	CASSVGGGFGYEQYF
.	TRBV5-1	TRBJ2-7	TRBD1	TGCGCCAGCAGTTGGGACAGGGGGGCCAGCTACGAGCAGTACTTC	CASSWDRGASYEQYF
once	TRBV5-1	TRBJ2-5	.	TGCGCCAGCAGCTTCCTTGAGACCCAGTACTTC	CASSFLETQYF
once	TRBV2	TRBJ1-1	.	TGTGCCAGCAGCCTGGGGGCAGGGAGGAGAACTGAAGCTTTCTTT	CASSLGAGRRTEAFF
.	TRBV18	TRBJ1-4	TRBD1	TGTGCCAGCTCACCAAGACAGGGGCCTAATGAAAAACTGTTTTTT	CASSPRQGPNEKLFF
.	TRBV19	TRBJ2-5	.	TGTGCCAGTAGTATGGGGGGAGTGAGAGAGACCCAGTACTTC	CASSMGGVRETQYF